Each of the 17 T cell receptor beta chains below was sequenced from the same sample in a study of blood T cell repertoires in COVID-19. TCRdb's table, derived via immunoSEQ multiplex PCR, lists solely in-frame clones and lacks some. The sample lists some 11,000 clones, 73% occurring once. Source material: peripheral blood. Receptor source: a human donor in a cohort sampled during active COVID-19.

This clone was seen once. V is TRBV18 and J is TRBJ1-2; D is undetermined. The germline gives CDR1 KGHSH, CDR2 LQKENI. The CDR3 spans 14 residues. V lost 0 bases and J 2 bases, leaving 7 bases between the germline ends. The CDR3: CASSPPAGNYGYTF. The CDR3 region has the DNA TGTGCCAGCTCACCACCGGCGGGAAACTATGGCTACACCTTC. Using reference TRBV18 and TRBJ1-2 for the parts outside the CDR3, the full variable domain is NAGVMQNPRHLVRRRGQEARLRCSPMKGHSHVYWYRQLPEEGLKFMVYLQKENIIDESGMPKERFSAEFPKEGPSILRIQQVVRGDSAAYFCASSPPAGNYGYTFGSGTRLTVV.

Turning to this clone: A clone one base away is much larger, so this may be a read error. This specimen includes other DNA sequences encoding the same CDR3. The chain uses TRBV18 and TRBJ1-5, with TRBD1 matching over 9 bases. CDR3 size: 15 residues. J was trimmed by 2 bases and V by 3 bases; bases with no gene match: 2. From germline, CDR1 is KGHSH and CDR2 LQKENI. The CDR3 is CASSPDRGGNQPQHF. DNA of the CDR3: TGTGCCAGCTCACCGGACAGGGGTGGCAATCAGCCCCAGCATTTT.

This clone was counted only a few times. The chain carries TRBV19 and TRBJ2-7, with 11 positions matching TRBD1. The length of the CDR3 is 13 residues. Trimming removed 6 bases from V and 3 bases from J; junction bases left unmatched: 1. The germline CDR1 and CDR2 sequences are LNHDA and SQIVND (reference sequence). The CDR3 DNA is TGTGCCAGTAGCGGGACAGGGGGCTACGAGCAGTACTTC. It is translated as CASSGTGGYEQYF.

This rearrangement joins TRBV28 to TRBJ1-5; a possible D gene is TRBD1 (6 bases). Germline assignment: CDR1 MDHEN and CDR2 SYDVKM. V lost 5 bases and J 1 base, leaving 6 bases between the germline ends. The CDR3 contains 13 residues. CDR3 nucleotide sequence: TGTGCCAGCAGTCAGGGGAGCAATCAGCCCCAGCATTTT. Translation gives CASSQGSNQPQHF. Filled out from reference TRBV28 and TRBJ1-5, the complete variable domain reads DVKVTQSSRYLVKRTGEKVFLECVQDMDHENMFWYRQDPGLGLRLIYFSYDVKMKEKGDIPEGYSVSREKKERFSLILESASTNQTSMYLCASSQGSNQPQHFGDGTRLSIL.

J is TRBJ2-3 and V is TRBV11-3; D might be TRBD1 (6 bases). V was shortened by 2 bases and J by 6 bases, with 6 bases between the two germline ends. The CDR3 length is 12 residues. CDR1 is SGHNT, CDR2 YENEEA, per germline. CDR3 nucleotide sequence: TGTGCCAGCAGCTTACAGGGGGATACGCAGTATTTT. Translation gives CASSLQGDTQYF.

This clone was found a few times. The gene calls are TRBV24-1 and TRBJ1-2; 10 bases fit TRBD1. V was pared by 4 bases and J by 8 bases, with 9 bases of the junction left unmatched. The CDR3 covers 15 residues. Per germline, CDR1 KGHDR and CDR2 SFDVKD. In nucleotides, the CDR3 is TGTGCCACCAGTGACCCCACCGGGACAGGGGCGGGCTACACCTTC. Translation: CATSDPTGTGAGYTF.

The rearrangement joins TRBV27 to TRBJ2-5; the D gene is possibly TRBD1 (6 bases). Germline V gene sequence: CDR1 MNHEY, CDR2 SMNVEV (reference sequence). Deletions cut 5 bases from V and 3 bases from J, with 16 bases between. CDR3 length: 15 residues. The CDR3 DNA reads as TGTGCCAGCAGTCCCTCAGAAGGGGACAAAGAGACCCAGTACTTC. It encodes CASSPSEGDKETQYF.

The chain employs TRBV27 and TRBJ2-7; 7 nucleotides align to TRBD1. CDR1 and CDR2 from the germline V gene are MNHEY and SMNVEV (reference sequence). There are 14 residues in the CDR3. V was pared by 3 bases and J by 0 bases, with 2 bases of the junction left unmatched. The CDR3 DNA sequence: TGTGCCAGCAGTTTCCACAGGGGCTCCTACGAGCAGTACTTC. This translates into CASSFHRGSYEQYF.

Turning to this clone: Relative to the germline gene, one junction end is altered; a read error may explain this. The J gene is TRBJ1-4, the V gene TRBV15; D ambiguous. CDR3 size: 14 residues. Germline loops: CDR1 LNHNV, CDR2 YYDKDF (reference sequence). Written as DNA, the CDR3 is TGTGCCACCAGCAGCCGCATAACTAACGAAAAACTGTTTTTT. The encoded protein is CATSSRITNEKLFF.

The chain joins TRBV13 to TRBJ2-7, with TRBD1 identical over 7 bases. Germline-derived CDR1 and CDR2 are PRHDT and FYEKMQ (reference sequence). This CDR3 region has 13 residues. V gave up 6 bases and J gave up 6 bases; unmatched junction bases: 8. In nucleotides, the CDR3 is TGTGCCAGCAGTTTCGACAGGGTAAGCGAGCAGTACTTC. Translating gives CASSFDRVSEQYF. The variable domain in full, completed from reference TRBV13 and TRBJ2-7, reads AAGVIQSPRHLIKEKRETATLKCYPIPRHDTVYWYQQGPGQDPQFLISFYEKMQSDKGSIPDRFSAQQFSDYHSELNMSSLELGDSALYFCASSFDRVSEQYFGPGTRLTVT.

The rearrangement joins TRBV9 to TRBJ2-7, with TRBD2 as a possible D gene (5 bases). This CDR3 contains 14 residues. CDR1 and CDR2 from the germline V gene are SGDLS and YYNGEE. Trimming removed 4 bases from V and 1 base from J, with 12 bases in between. CDR3 DNA: TGTGCCAGCAGCCCGCTCGAGCGGTCCTACGAGCAGTACTTC. As protein: CASSPLERSYEQYF.

This rearrangement joins TRBV6-5 to TRBJ2-3, with TRBD1 matching over 9 bases. V was pared by 8 bases and J by 3 bases, with 3 bases of the junction left unmatched. Germline V gives CDR1 MNHEY, CDR2 SVGAGI. The length of the CDR3 is 13 residues. CDR3 nucleotides: TGTGCCAGCCTTGACAGGGGGACAGATACGCAGTATTTT. It translates to CASLDRGTDTQYF.

This chain links TRBV11-2 with TRBJ2-7, with 8 bases matching TRBD1. CDR1 SGHAT and CDR2 FQNNGV come from the germline V gene. With 6 bases clipped from V and 6 bases from J, the junction kept 4 bases outside the gene matches. There are 12 residues in the CDR3. The CDR3 region is CASSQTGVEQYF. The DNA of the CDR3 is TGTGCCAGCAGTCAGACAGGGGTCGAGCAGTACTTC. Based on the CDR3 plus reference TRBV11-2 and TRBJ2-7, the full variable domain is EAGVAQSPRYKIIEKRQSVAFWCNPISGHATLYWYQQILGQGPKLLIQFQNNGVVDDSQLPKDRFSAERLKGVDSTLKIQPAKLEDSAVYLCASSQTGVEQYFGPGTRLTVT.

This clone was counted once. The V gene is TRBV20-1, the J gene TRBJ1-1; possibly TRBD1 for D (5 bases). This CDR3 contains 12 residues. In germline, CDR1 is DFQATT, CDR2 SNEGSKA (reference sequence). The V and J ends lost 3 bases and 6 bases respectively, with 11 bases between them. CDR3 sequence: CSASKQGSEAFF. CDR3 DNA: TGCAGTGCTAGTAAGCAGGGATCTGAAGCTTTCTTT.

V and J are TRBV7-6 and TRBJ2-1; 8 bases align to TRBD1. The V gene's germline CDR1 is SGHVS and CDR2 FNYEAQ. The CDR3 length is 18 residues. Unmatched junction bases numbered 15, after V lost 3 bases and J lost 5 bases. The CDR3 region is CASSFRTPGQVTDNEQFF. The CDR3 nucleotides are TGTGCCAGCAGCTTTAGAACACCGGGACAGGTAACGGACAATGAGCAGTTCTTC. The full variable domain, with the rest looked up from reference TRBV7-6 and TRBJ2-1, is GAGVSQSPRYKVTKRGQDVALRCDPISGHVSLYWYRQALGQGPEFLTYFNYEAQQDKSGLPNDRFSAERPEGSISTLTIQRTEQRDSAMYRCASSFRTPGQVTDNEQFFGPGTRLTVL.

The chain has TRBV5-4 and TRBJ1-2, with 12 bases that match TRBD1. The CDR3 totals 15 residues. Germline assignment: CDR1 SGHNT and CDR2 YYREEE (reference sequence). The junction had 6 bases not matched to a gene; V was cut back by 4 bases and J by 5 bases. Here the CDR3 reads CASSTGTGGRYGYTF. The CDR3 nucleotides are TGTGCCAGCAGCACCGGGACAGGGGGCAGGTATGGCTACACCTTC.

The rearrangement uses TRBV28 and TRBJ2-7, with a weak D call TRBD2 (7 bases). Germline V CDR1 and CDR2: MDHEN, SYDVKM. Trimming shortened V by 3 bases and J by 5 bases, and 23 bases separated the two germline ends. The CDR3 covers 17 residues. DNA of the CDR3: TGTGCCAGCAGTTTTGGGGCGGGGGCGAGGATGGCCCACGAGCAGTACTTC. Amino acid sequence: CASSFGAGARMAHEQYF.